These 7 T cell receptor beta chains came from one sample sequenced in a study of technical replicates of blood from several donors. The table came from immunoSEQ multiplex PCR; TCRdb's copy has only in-frame clones and leaves some out. The repertoire holds nearly 70,000 clones, 91% seen once, with 4.5% to 5% in the top ten. The sample taken for sequencing was PBMCs. Source of these receptors: a human donor in good health. Some clones in this sample may be carry-over from other donors' samples.

The rearrangement joins TRBV21-1 to TRBJ2-3; the DNA was not used to check the table's D call, TRBD1. TRBV21-1 is a documented pseudogene. The CDR3 loop spans 19 amino acids. This chain's CDR3 is CASGKRDSHLQVYTDTQYF. CDR3 bases: TGTGCCAGCGGGAAACGGGACAGTCACCTCCAGGTGTACACAGATACGCAGTATTTT.

This sequence joins TRBV7-3 and TRBJ2-3; tentatively, D is TRBD2 (5 bases). Per germline, CDR1 SGHTA and CDR2 FQGTGA. Trimming cost V 5 bases and J 4 bases, with 10 bases left between them. The CDR3 is made up of 13 amino acids. The CDR3 is CASSTTGADTQYF. CDR3 DNA sequence: TGTGCCAGCAGCACAACCGGGGCAGATACGCAGTATTTT. Full variable domain (rest looked up from reference TRBV7-3 and TRBJ2-3): GAGVSQTPSNKVTEKGKYVELRCDPISGHTALYWYRQSLGQGPEFLIYFQGTGAADDSGLPNDRFFAVRPEGSVSTLKIQRTERGDSAVYLCASSTTGADTQYFGPGTRLTVL.

V and J are TRBV6-5 and TRBJ2-1; 11 nucleotides match TRBD1. The CDR3 spans 16 residues. V trimming: 3 bases; J trimming: 7 bases; junction bases outside the gene matches: 8. Germline V CDR1 and CDR2: MNHEY, SVGAGI. The CDR3 spells CASSYSGTGGWNEQFF. The CDR3, as DNA: TGTGCCAGCAGTTATTCCGGGACAGGGGGTTGGAATGAGCAGTTCTTC.

V is TRBV9 and J is TRBJ1-3; possible D gene TRBD1, 6 bases. CDR1 is SGDLS and CDR2 is YYNGEE in the germline V gene. This CDR3 comprises 15 residues. Trimming took off 4 bases at V and 0 bases at J, with 11 bases between the two ends. The CDR3 loop is CASSPWDTSGNTIYF. DNA of the CDR3: TGTGCCAGCAGCCCATGGGACACCTCTGGAAACACCATATATTTT.

The chain combines TRBV7-2 with TRBJ2-4; possible D gene TRBD1, 6 bases. Between the trimmed V and J ends, which lost 1 base and 5 bases, there was a span of 12 bases. The CDR3 runs 15 residues. Germline CDR1 is SGHTA and CDR2 is FQGNSA. CDR3 residues: CASSLGGRWENIQYF. The CDR3 nucleotides read TGTGCCAGCAGCTTAGGGGGGCGATGGGAAAACATTCAGTACTTC.

This clone appeared a single time. In DNA form, the CDR3 reads TGTGCCAGGGGGGGGCCCCGGAGCTGCGAGCAGTTCTTC. Translated, it gives CARGGPRSCEQFF. This chain links TRBV9 with TRBJ2-1; D possibly corresponds to TRBD2 (7 bases). V lost 8 bases to trimming and J lost 10 bases, with 19 bases between them. The CDR3 runs to 13 residues. The V gene's germline CDR1 is SGDLS and CDR2 YYNGEE.

This rearrangement joins TRBV11-2 to TRBJ2-5; 12 bases fit TRBD2. The CDR3 is 16 residues long. CDR1 is SGHAT and CDR2 is FQNNGV in the germline V gene. Germline trimming cut 0 bases from V and 5 bases from J; bases unmatched to any gene: 4. This CDR3 reads CASSLDRTSGIETQYF. In DNA, the CDR3 is TGTGCCAGCAGCTTAGATCGGACTAGCGGGATCGAGACCCAGTACTTC.